A single TCR beta chain is shown here with its context. What it binds is unknown. Both about-4-week and about-12-week second-dose recipients were combined. The data derive from a study of T cell responses to AZD1222 COVID-19 vaccine. Profiled with immunoSEQ multiplex PCR; TCRdb holds only in-frame clones, not every one. The sample holds about 110,000 clones, about 87% seen once. Study-wide points: Regions left unmutated in variants are reportedly the target of nearly half of spike-specific TCRs. Donors were mostly white British, more females; clonal diversity possibly underestimated.

The V gene end was trimmed by 4 bases and the J gene end by 11 bases; junction bases not matched to a gene: 8. The CDR3 sequence is 14 residues long. Germline V lookup: CDR1 MNHEY, CDR2 SVGAGI. The sequence was obtained from an adult who received the AZD1222 COVID-19 vaccine. The input for sequencing was peripheral blood, taken 28 days after the second AZD1222 dose. The chain carries TRBV6-5 and TRBJ1-4; TRBD1 aligns across 9 bases. The CDR3 coding sequence is TGTGCCAGCAGTTCAGGGACAGGGCTAGGTAAACTGTTTTTT. Translating gives CASSSGTGLGKLFF.